What follows is one T cell receptor beta chain and its context. Its antigen is undetermined. This specimen belongs to a study of T cells in Graves' hyperthyroidism and ophthalmopathy. Study-level results: Separation of ophthalmopathy from stable hyperthyroidism was achieved by a 13 V-J model.

Amplification yielded TCR beta CDR3 regions, with RNA transcripts as the source. The study used the HTBI primer set for a first-round RT-PCR of the TCR CDR3. One entry per CDR3 protein, called by TCRdb with MiXCR from the multiplex PCR reads. The data show fewer than 900,000 distinct CDR3 sequences, 16% seen once. CDR1 and CDR2 (germline): DFQATT, SNEGSKA (reference sequence). Between the trimmed V and J ends, which lost 2 bases and 0 bases, there was a span of 11 bases. CDR3 length equals 15 residues. This TCR was recovered from a man aged 18 to 29 with Graves' hyperthyroidism. Material for sequencing was blood. V and J are TRBV20-1 and TRBJ2-1; D not certain. The CDR3 protein is CSARQDGSSYNEQFF. CDR3 sequence (DNA): TGCAGTGCTAGACAGGACGGAAGCTCCTACAATGAGCAGTTCTTC.